The clone carrying this T cell receptor (beta chain) was detected a few times. Its target is unknown. This sample is drawn from a study of blood T cells in healthy people across ages. General study results and limits: CMV infection status of these donors was not known.

It was with a sample-barcoded 5' primer and a J-beta primer mix that a second PCR of roughly 6 to 11 cycles was run. Unique molecular identifiers of 12 random nucleotides labeled each cDNA. MiXCR was run by TCRdb on the 5' RACE reads, yielding one entry per CDR3 protein. The sample includes over 1.5 million distinct CDR3 sequences, around half of them seen just once. The sample, approximately 10 milliliters of peripheral blood, was drawn from each donor. From germline, CDR1 is SGHTA and CDR2 FQGNSA. The CDR3 sequence is 13 residues long. Trimming stripped 3 bases from V and 2 bases from J, with 8 bases between.

The TCR originated in a woman aged 40 to 50 in good health. V is TRBV7-2 and J is TRBJ2-7, with no clear D. Sequencing was carried out using blood. CDR3 sequence (DNA): TGTGCCAGCAGCTTGTTACTACCCTACGAGCAGTACTTC. Translating gives CASSLLLPYEQYF.